A selection of T cell receptor beta chains follows, all from one sample in a study of shared clonotypes between healthy human individuals. Here immunoSEQ multiplex PCR was the method, and the copy in TCRdb shows in-frame clones only, minus some. Altogether about 2.2 million clones are present, 85% to 95% being singletons, with the ten largest covering about 1.7%. The material sequenced was naive CD8+ T cells from PBMCs. The receptor set was obtained from a man younger than 35 in good health. Some clones in this sample may be carry-over from other donors' samples. Both conserved end residues are part of each CDR3. A D gene is named only where the DNA matches it firmly. Rows may omit the clone size; those that give it use once, few, many or a size class.

abundance: NA
v_gene: TRBV7-9
d_gene: NA
j_gene: TRBJ2-5
CDR3nt: TGTGCCAGCTCGGGCCGGCCGGTCACGCGCGGAGAGACCCAGTACTTC
CDR3aa: CASSGRPVTRGETQYF

abundance: NA
v_gene: TRBV14
d_gene: TRBD1
j_gene: TRBJ2-3
CDR3nt: TGTGCCAGCAGCCAAGAGGGGACAGGGGGCCGTCGCACAGATACGCAGTATTTT
CDR3aa: CASSQEGTGGRRTDTQYF

abundance: NA
v_gene: TRBV4-3
d_gene: TRBD2
j_gene: TRBJ2-2
CDR3nt: TGCGCCAGCAGCCAAGCCTGGTTAGCGGGACCGGCCGGGGAGCTGTTTTTT
CDR3aa: CASSQAWLAGPAGELFF

abundance: NA
v_gene: TRBV2
d_gene: NA
j_gene: TRBJ2-7
CDR3nt: TGTGCCAGCCGGAGGGAGAGGAACGAGCAGTACTTC
CDR3aa: CASRRERNEQYF

abundance: NA
v_gene: TRBV2
d_gene: NA
j_gene: TRBJ2-7
CDR3nt: TGTGCCAGCACTGCGACGCTCCACTACGAGCAGTACTTC
CDR3aa: CASTATLHYEQYF

abundance: NA
v_gene: TRBV19
d_gene: NA
j_gene: TRBJ2-7
CDR3nt: TGTGCCAGTAGTATAGGCCAGGCAGCCTACGAGCAGTACTTC
CDR3aa: CASSIGQAAYEQYF

abundance: NA
v_gene: TRBV13
d_gene: TRBD1
j_gene: TRBJ1-1
CDR3nt: TGTGCCAGCAGCTTAGGCCTAGGACAGGAGACCACTGAAGCTTTCTTT
CDR3aa: CASSLGLGQETTEAFF

abundance: NA
v_gene: TRBV4-2
d_gene: NA
j_gene: TRBJ2-5
CDR3nt: TGTGCCAGCAGCCAAGAGCAACGCCTAGCGGAGGGGGGGGAGACCCAGTACTTC
CDR3aa: CASSQEQRLAEGGETQYF

abundance: NA
v_gene: TRBV28
d_gene: NA
j_gene: TRBJ2-7
CDR3nt: TGTGCCAGCAGTTTACATCCCTTATTAAACGAGCAGTACTTC
CDR3aa: CASSLHPLLNEQYF

abundance: NA
v_gene: TRBV13
d_gene: NA
j_gene: TRBJ1-2
CDR3nt: TGTGCCAGCAGCTTAGGATCCGATAACTATGGCTACACCTTC
CDR3aa: CASSLGSDNYGYTF

abundance: NA
v_gene: TRBV16
d_gene: NA
j_gene: TRBJ2-3
CDR3nt: TGTGCCAGCAGCCAATCGGTCTGGGGAACAGGAGCTACTAGCACAGATACGCAGTATTTT
CDR3aa: CASSQSVWGTGATSTDTQYF

abundance: NA
v_gene: TRBV19
d_gene: NA
j_gene: TRBJ2-1
CDR3nt: TGTGCCAGTAGTATAGGACAGAGCTCCTACAATGAGCAGTTCTTC
CDR3aa: CASSIGQSSYNEQFF

abundance: NA
v_gene: TRBV19
d_gene: TRBD1
j_gene: TRBJ2-2
CDR3nt: TGTGCCAGTAGAGCAACAGGGGCGGTAGGGACCGGGGAGCTGTTTTTT
CDR3aa: CASRATGAVGTGELFF

abundance: NA
v_gene: TRBV5-6
d_gene: TRBD2
j_gene: TRBJ2-7
CDR3nt: TGTGCCAGCAGAGAGGGGACTAGCGCCGACTACGAGCAGTACTTC
CDR3aa: CASREGTSADYEQYF

abundance: NA
v_gene: TRBV29-1
d_gene: TRBD1
j_gene: TRBJ2-2
CDR3nt: TGCAGCGGATACGGACAGGGGGTAAACTCGAACACCGGGGAGCTGTTTTTT
CDR3aa: CSGYGQGVNSNTGELFF

abundance: NA
v_gene: TRBV11-1
d_gene: TRBD1
j_gene: TRBJ2-3
CDR3nt: TGTGCCAGCAGCTTACCCCGAACCGACAGGGGGAGGCCAGATACGCAGTATTTT
CDR3aa: CASSLPRTDRGRPDTQYF

abundance: NA
v_gene: TRBV7-8
d_gene: NA
j_gene: TRBJ1-5
CDR3nt: TGTGCCAGCTCCCCTGCCGGGCAACTTAGCAATCAGCCCCAGCATTTT
CDR3aa: CASSPAGQLSNQPQHF

abundance: few
v_gene: TRBV14
d_gene: NA
j_gene: TRBJ1-3
CDR3nt: TGTGCCAGCAGCCAAGGACGCACGCCGTCTGGAAACACCATATATTTT
CDR3aa: CASSQGRTPSGNTIYF

abundance: NA
v_gene: TRBV19
d_gene: NA
j_gene: TRBJ1-2
CDR3nt: TGTGCCAGTAGTATCGCGTTCTATGGCTACACCTTC
CDR3aa: CASSIAFYGYTF

abundance: NA
v_gene: TRBV29-1
d_gene: NA
j_gene: TRBJ1-2
CDR3nt: TGCAGCGTCGCTCAGGGAGGAGATGGCTACACCTTC
CDR3aa: CSVAQGGDGYTF

abundance: NA
v_gene: TRBV9
d_gene: TRBD2
j_gene: TRBJ2-1
CDR3nt: TGTGCCAGCAGCGTAGGACTAGCGGCACACAATGAGCAGTTCTTC
CDR3aa: CASSVGLAAHNEQFF

abundance: NA
v_gene: TRBV10-2
d_gene: TRBD1
j_gene: TRBJ2-7
CDR3nt: TGCGCCAGCACTCCTCCGGGACAGGGGGACTACGAGCAGTACTTC
CDR3aa: CASTPPGQGDYEQYF

abundance: NA
v_gene: TRBV7-9
d_gene: TRBD2
j_gene: TRBJ2-5
CDR3nt: TGTGCCAGCAGCTTAGGGACTAGCGGGGCAGAGACCCAGTACTTC
CDR3aa: CASSLGTSGAETQYF

abundance: once
v_gene: TRBV25-1
d_gene: NA
j_gene: TRBJ1-2
CDR3nt: TGTGCCAGCAGTGATAGGAGGGGCGGTGGCTACACCTTC
CDR3aa: CASSDRRGGGYTF

abundance: NA
v_gene: TRBV28
d_gene: TRBD1
j_gene: TRBJ2-5
CDR3nt: TGTGCCAGCAGTCCCCTGGTGGCGGACAGGGGCGAAGAGACCCAGTACTTC
CDR3aa: CASSPLVADRGEETQYF

abundance: NA
v_gene: TRBV27
d_gene: NA
j_gene: TRBJ2-7
CDR3nt: TGTGCCAGCAGTACGAGACAGTCTAGGTCCCGCGAGCAGTACTTC
CDR3aa: CASSTRQSRSREQYF

abundance: NA
v_gene: TRBV7-2
d_gene: TRBD1
j_gene: TRBJ1-1
CDR3nt: TGTGCCAGCAGCTTTAGACAGGGGGCCCTAGGGGAGAACACTGAAGCTTTCTTT
CDR3aa: CASSFRQGALGENTEAFF

abundance: few
v_gene: TRBV19
d_gene: NA
j_gene: TRBJ1-1
CDR3nt: TGTGCCAGTAGTATAAGTAAGGGGACCAACACTGAAGCTTTCTTT
CDR3aa: CASSISKGTNTEAFF

abundance: NA
v_gene: TRBV11-2
d_gene: NA
j_gene: TRBJ2-3
CDR3nt: TGTGCCAGCAGCCAACGTCTGGGGGAAGGAGATACGCAGTATTTT
CDR3aa: CASSQRLGEGDTQYF

abundance: NA
v_gene: TRBV4-1
d_gene: NA
j_gene: TRBJ2-3
CDR3nt: TGCGCCAGCAGCCAATTGGCACCGAGCACAGATACGCAGTATTTT
CDR3aa: CASSQLAPSTDTQYF

abundance: NA
v_gene: TRBV7-2
d_gene: TRBD1
j_gene: TRBJ2-7
CDR3nt: TGTGCCAGCAGCCCCCCGGGACAGGGTTTCTACGAGCAGTACTTC
CDR3aa: CASSPPGQGFYEQYF

abundance: NA
v_gene: TRBV27
d_gene: TRBD2
j_gene: TRBJ2-1
CDR3nt: TGTGCCAGCAGTCCACGACTAGCGGGAGAGGAGGACAATGAGCAGTTCTTC
CDR3aa: CASSPRLAGEEDNEQFF

abundance: NA
v_gene: TRBV2
d_gene: TRBD1
j_gene: TRBJ1-2
CDR3nt: TGTGCCAGCAGGGCAGGGGGGCGCCTGGACTACACCTTC
CDR3aa: CASRAGGRLDYTF

abundance: NA
v_gene: TRBV2
d_gene: TRBD2
j_gene: TRBJ2-7
CDR3nt: TGTGCCAGCAGTGTTAGCGGGAGGGGCTCCTACGAGCAGTACTTC
CDR3aa: CASSVSGRGSYEQYF

abundance: NA
v_gene: TRBV19
d_gene: NA
j_gene: TRBJ1-2
CDR3nt: TGTGCCAGTAGTAACCGGGGGACTGGCTACACCTTC
CDR3aa: CASSNRGTGYTF

abundance: NA
v_gene: TRBV7-9
d_gene: TRBD2
j_gene: TRBJ2-7
CDR3nt: TGTGCCAGCAGCTTAGCGGAGGGGACTATCTACGAGCAGTACTTC
CDR3aa: CASSLAEGTIYEQYF

abundance: NA
v_gene: TRBV2
d_gene: NA
j_gene: TRBJ2-3
CDR3nt: TGTGCCAGCAGCGAGGGGATAAGGCGGGTGGGAGATACGCAGTATTTT
CDR3aa: CASSEGIRRVGDTQYF

abundance: NA
v_gene: TRBV14
d_gene: TRBD1
j_gene: TRBJ2-1
CDR3nt: TGTGCCAGCAGCCGGGACAGGGTCGGCAATGAGCAGTTCTTC
CDR3aa: CASSRDRVGNEQFF

abundance: NA
v_gene: TRBV28
d_gene: TRBD1
j_gene: TRBJ1-2
CDR3nt: TGTGCCAGCAGTTTATATAGAATTGGGGCAGGGGGCGATGAGAACTATGGCTACACCTTC
CDR3aa: CASSLYRIGAGGDENYGYTF

abundance: NA
v_gene: TRBV2
d_gene: NA
j_gene: TRBJ1-3
CDR3nt: TGTGCCAGCAGTGAGGTGGAGGGTTCTGGAAACACCATATATTTT
CDR3aa: CASSEVEGSGNTIYF

abundance: NA
v_gene: TRBV7-9
d_gene: NA
j_gene: TRBJ2-1
CDR3nt: TGTGCCAGCAGCCCAGTGGGGCAGGGAAGGTCACGCGAGCAGTTCTTC
CDR3aa: CASSPVGQGRSREQFF

abundance: NA
v_gene: TRBV11-2
d_gene: NA
j_gene: TRBJ1-5
CDR3nt: TGTGCCAGCAGCTTAGGAGGGCATCAGCCCCAGCATTTT
CDR3aa: CASSLGGHQPQHF

abundance: NA
v_gene: TRBV2
d_gene: NA
j_gene: TRBJ1-2
CDR3nt: TGTGCCAGCAGTGATTGGTCTATTTCGAACTCCCGAGAGGATGGCTACACCTTC
CDR3aa: CASSDWSISNSREDGYTF

abundance: NA
v_gene: TRBV19
d_gene: NA
j_gene: TRBJ1-4
CDR3nt: TGTGCCAGTAGTATTCGGGCAGTATCTAATGAAAAACTGTTTTTT
CDR3aa: CASSIRAVSNEKLFF

abundance: NA
v_gene: TRBV19
d_gene: NA
j_gene: TRBJ2-1
CDR3nt: TGTGCCAGTAGTATTAAAGGGTCCAATGAGCAGTTCTTC
CDR3aa: CASSIKGSNEQFF

abundance: NA
v_gene: TRBV27
d_gene: NA
j_gene: TRBJ1-5
CDR3nt: TGTGCCAGCAGTTTATGGGCTTGGAATCAGCCCCAGCATTTT
CDR3aa: CASSLWAWNQPQHF

abundance: NA
v_gene: TRBV6-1
d_gene: NA
j_gene: TRBJ1-1
CDR3nt: TGTGCCAGCAGTGAATTCGGGATTCAGACTGAAGCTTTCTTT
CDR3aa: CASSEFGIQTEAFF

abundance: NA
v_gene: TRBV28
d_gene: NA
j_gene: TRBJ2-1
CDR3nt: TGTGCCAGCAGTTTCGGTACAGGCTGGGAGCAGTTCTTC
CDR3aa: CASSFGTGWEQFF

abundance: NA
v_gene: TRBV7-9
d_gene: TRBD1
j_gene: TRBJ2-1
CDR3nt: TGTGCCAGCAGCCCGAGACAGGGGGACAATGAGCAGTTCTTC
CDR3aa: CASSPRQGDNEQFF

abundance: NA
v_gene: TRBV6-5
d_gene: TRBD2
j_gene: TRBJ2-7
CDR3nt: TGTGCCAGCAGGGTTAGCGGGACCTACGAGCAGTACTTC
CDR3aa: CASRVSGTYEQYF

abundance: NA
v_gene: TRBV5-8
d_gene: TRBD2
j_gene: TRBJ2-7
CDR3nt: TGTGCCAGCAGCCTCCCCCTGGGGGGAGGGTACCACGAGCAGTACTTC
CDR3aa: CASSLPLGGGYHEQYF

abundance: NA
v_gene: TRBV5-4
d_gene: NA
j_gene: TRBJ1-1
CDR3nt: TGTGCCAGCAGCTTTCGGGATAAAGGGAACACTGAAGCTTTCTTT
CDR3aa: CASSFRDKGNTEAFF

abundance: NA
v_gene: TRBV9
d_gene: NA
j_gene: TRBJ1-1
CDR3nt: TGTGCCAGCGGTGGGGGGGACGCGACCGGAATGAACACTGAAGCTTTCTTT
CDR3aa: CASGGGDATGMNTEAFF

abundance: NA
v_gene: TRBV11-1
d_gene: NA
j_gene: TRBJ2-1
CDR3nt: TGTGCCAGCAGCTTGGGGGGAGCGATCTACAATGAGCAGTTCTTC
CDR3aa: CASSLGGAIYNEQFF

abundance: NA
v_gene: TRBV7-6
d_gene: TRBD1
j_gene: TRBJ1-1
CDR3nt: TGTGCCAGCAGCTTAGGGACAGGGGCGGTCACTGAAGCTTTCTTT
CDR3aa: CASSLGTGAVTEAFF